This T cell receptor beta chain was captured in a study of tumor and adjacent non-tumor tissue in lung cancer. Overall study: There were some 11 adenocarcinoma, 2 squamous cell carcinoma and 1 small cell lung cancer cases.

A remark on this clonotype: Antigen unknown. The junction departs from the called germline gene at one end, perhaps through a read error.

General study points: Compared with tumor, normal lung showed significantly lower TCR diversity.

Three rounds of nested PCR, following a modified ARM-PCR protocol, produced the TCRbeta library. MiXCR, run by TCRdb on the multiplex PCR reads, gives a single entry per CDR3 protein. Of about 200,000 distinct CDR3 sequences in the sample, 71% were seen once. CDR3 length: 20 residues. Germline V gene sequence: CDR1 MGHRA, CDR2 YSYEKL. The template was RNA from unsorted bulk tissue. Donors were chemotherapy-naive, newly diagnosed lung cancer surgical patients in China, August–late 2014. The sequence derives from a man between 60 and 70 years old with non-small cell lung cancer. Sequencing was performed on lung tumor tissue. The rearrangement links TRBV4-1 to TRBJ2-7, with TRBD2 matching 11 bases. The CDR3 loop reads CASSQVFRTSGSLSSYVQYF. In nucleotides, the CDR3 is TGCGCCAGCAGCCAAGTTTTTCGAACTAGCGGGAGCTTAAGCTCCTACGTGCAGTACTTC.